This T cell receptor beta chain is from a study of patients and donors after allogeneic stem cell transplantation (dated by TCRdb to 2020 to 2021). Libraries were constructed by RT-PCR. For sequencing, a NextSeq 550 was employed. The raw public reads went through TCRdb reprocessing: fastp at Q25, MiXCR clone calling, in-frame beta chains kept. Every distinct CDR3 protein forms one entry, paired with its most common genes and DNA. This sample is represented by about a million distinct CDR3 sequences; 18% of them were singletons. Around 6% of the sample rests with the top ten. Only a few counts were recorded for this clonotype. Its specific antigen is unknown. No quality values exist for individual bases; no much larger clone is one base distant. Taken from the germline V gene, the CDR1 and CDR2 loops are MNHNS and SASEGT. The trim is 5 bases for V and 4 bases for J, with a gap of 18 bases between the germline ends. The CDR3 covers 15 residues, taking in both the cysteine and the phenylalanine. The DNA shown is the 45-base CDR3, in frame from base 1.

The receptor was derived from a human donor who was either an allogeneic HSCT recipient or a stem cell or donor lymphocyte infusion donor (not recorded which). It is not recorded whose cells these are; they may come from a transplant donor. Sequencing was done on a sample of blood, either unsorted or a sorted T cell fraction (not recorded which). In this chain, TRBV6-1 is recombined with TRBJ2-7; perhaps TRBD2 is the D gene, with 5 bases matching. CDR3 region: CASSSPGREDYEQYF. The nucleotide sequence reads TGTGCCAGCAGTAGCCCCGGACGGGAAGATTACGAGCAGTACTTC.